This TCR beta chain was retrieved from a study of blood T cells in healthy people across ages. V shed 3 bases and J shed 3 bases, with 15 bases lying between them. Germline V gives CDR1 MDHEN, CDR2 SYDVKM. The CDR3 extends over 15 amino acids. Next came a second PCR, run for about 7 to 12 cycles, which used a sample-barcoded 5' primer along with a J-beta primer mix. TCRdb recomputed calls from the 5' RACE reads with MiXCR, one row per CDR3 protein. The table shows roughly 680,000 distinct CDR3 sequences, with over 40% occurring only once. Sequencing input: blood. The rearrangement uses TRBV28 and TRBJ2-7, with D maybe TRBD1 (6 bases). The origin of this receptor is a woman aged 80 or older in good health. CDR3 sequence: CASSFRAGTRYEQYF. The CDR3 DNA is TGTGCCAGCAGTTTCCGCGCCGGGACACGCTACGAGCAGTACTTC.